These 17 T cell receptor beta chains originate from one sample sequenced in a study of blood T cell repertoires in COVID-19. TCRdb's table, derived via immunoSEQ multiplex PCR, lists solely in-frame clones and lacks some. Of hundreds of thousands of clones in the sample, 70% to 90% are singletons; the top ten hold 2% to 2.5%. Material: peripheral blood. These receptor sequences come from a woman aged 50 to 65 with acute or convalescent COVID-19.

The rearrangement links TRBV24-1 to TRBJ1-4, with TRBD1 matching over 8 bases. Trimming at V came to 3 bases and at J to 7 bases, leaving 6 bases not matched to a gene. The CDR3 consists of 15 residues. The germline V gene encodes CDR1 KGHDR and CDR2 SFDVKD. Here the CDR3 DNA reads TGTGCCACCAGTGATACAGGGGGAGTAGGTGAAAAACTGTTTTTT. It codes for CATSDTGGVGEKLFF.

The CDR3 protein is CASSLGLAGEISILAKNIQYF. CDR3 DNA: TGTGCCAGCAGCCTAGGACTAGCGGGGGAGATCTCGATTCTAGCCAAAAACATTCAGTACTTC. This sequence joins TRBV3-1 (or the pseudogene TRBV3-2) and TRBJ2-4, with 13 bases matching TRBD2. Germline V gene sequence: CDR1 LGHDT, CDR2 YNNKEL (reference sequence). Losses at the gene ends were 4 bases for V and 0 bases for J; bases not matched to a gene: 15. The CDR3 contains 21 residues.

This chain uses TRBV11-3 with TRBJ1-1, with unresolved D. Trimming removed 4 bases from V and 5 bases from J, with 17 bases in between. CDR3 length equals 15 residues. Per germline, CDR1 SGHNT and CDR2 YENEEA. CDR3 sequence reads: CASSSSTSHPTEAFF. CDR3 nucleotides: TGTGCCAGCAGCTCTTCGACATCACACCCAACTGAAGCTTTCTTT.

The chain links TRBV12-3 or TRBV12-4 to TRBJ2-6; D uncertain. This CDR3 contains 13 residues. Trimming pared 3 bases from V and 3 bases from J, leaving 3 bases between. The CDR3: CASSFGGANVLTF. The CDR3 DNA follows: TGTGCCAGCAGTTTCGGTGGGGCCAACGTCCTGACTTTC.

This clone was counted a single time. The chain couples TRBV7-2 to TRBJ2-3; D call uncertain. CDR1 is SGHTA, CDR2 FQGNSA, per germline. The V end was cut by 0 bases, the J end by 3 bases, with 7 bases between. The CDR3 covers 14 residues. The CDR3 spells CASSLAGPTDTQYF. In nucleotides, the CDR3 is TGTGCCAGCAGCTTAGCGGGCCCTACAGATACGCAGTATTTT.

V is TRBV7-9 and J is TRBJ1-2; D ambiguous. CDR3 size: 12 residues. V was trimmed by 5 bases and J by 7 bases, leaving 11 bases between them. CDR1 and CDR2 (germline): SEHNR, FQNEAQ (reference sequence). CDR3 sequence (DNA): TGTGCCAGCAGCCCACTATACGGTGGCTACACCTTC. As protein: CASSPLYGGYTF. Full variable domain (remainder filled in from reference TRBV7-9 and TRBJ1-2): DTGVSQNPRHKITKRGQNVTFRCDPISEHNRLYWYRQTLGQGPEFLTYFQNEAQLEKSRLLSDRFSAERPKGSFSTLEIQRTEQGDSAMYLCASSPLYGGYTFGSGTRLTVV.

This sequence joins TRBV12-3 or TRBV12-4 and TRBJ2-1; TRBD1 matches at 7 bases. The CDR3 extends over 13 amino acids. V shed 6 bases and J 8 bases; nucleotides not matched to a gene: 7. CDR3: CASRTTGRYEQFF. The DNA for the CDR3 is TGTGCCAGCAGAACGACAGGGCGGTATGAGCAGTTCTTC.

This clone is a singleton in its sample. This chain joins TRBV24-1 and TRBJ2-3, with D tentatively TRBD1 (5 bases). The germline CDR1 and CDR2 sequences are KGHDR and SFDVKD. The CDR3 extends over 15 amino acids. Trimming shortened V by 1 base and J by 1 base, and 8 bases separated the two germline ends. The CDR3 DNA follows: TGTGCCACCAGTGATTTACAGGATGGCACAGATACGCAGTATTTT. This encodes CATSDLQDGTDTQYF.

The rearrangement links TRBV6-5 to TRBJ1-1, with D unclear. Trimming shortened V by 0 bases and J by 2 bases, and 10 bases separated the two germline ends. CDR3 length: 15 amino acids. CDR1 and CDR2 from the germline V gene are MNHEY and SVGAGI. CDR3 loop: CASSYSDTLNTEAFF. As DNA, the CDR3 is TGTGCCAGCAGTTACTCAGACACCTTAAACACTGAAGCTTTCTTT.

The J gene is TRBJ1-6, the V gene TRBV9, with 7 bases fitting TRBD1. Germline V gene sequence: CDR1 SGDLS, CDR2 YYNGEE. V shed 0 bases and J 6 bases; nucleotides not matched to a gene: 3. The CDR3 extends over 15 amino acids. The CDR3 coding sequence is TGTGCCAGCAGCGTAGCAGGGGGTGGTAATTCACCCCTCCACTTT. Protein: CASSVAGGGNSPLHF.

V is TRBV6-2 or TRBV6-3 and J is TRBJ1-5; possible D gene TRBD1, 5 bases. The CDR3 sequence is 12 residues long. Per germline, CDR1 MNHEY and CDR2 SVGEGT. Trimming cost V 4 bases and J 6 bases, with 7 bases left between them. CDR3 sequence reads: CASSWGVQPQHF. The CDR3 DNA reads TGTGCCAGCAGTTGGGGGGTTCAGCCCCAGCATTTT.

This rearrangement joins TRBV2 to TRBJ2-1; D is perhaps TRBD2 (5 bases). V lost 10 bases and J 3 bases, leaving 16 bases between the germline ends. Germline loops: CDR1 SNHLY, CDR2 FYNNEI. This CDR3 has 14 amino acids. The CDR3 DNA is TGTGCCATCACCTCCGGGGTGAGCTACAATGAGCAGTTCTTC. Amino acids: CAITSGVSYNEQFF.

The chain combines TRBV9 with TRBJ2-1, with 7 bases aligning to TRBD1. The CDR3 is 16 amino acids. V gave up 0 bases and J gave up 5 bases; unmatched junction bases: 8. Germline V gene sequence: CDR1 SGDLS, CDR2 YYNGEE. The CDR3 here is CASSVGGDRVDNEQFF. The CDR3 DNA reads TGTGCCAGCAGCGTAGGGGGAGACAGGGTGGACAATGAGCAGTTCTTC.

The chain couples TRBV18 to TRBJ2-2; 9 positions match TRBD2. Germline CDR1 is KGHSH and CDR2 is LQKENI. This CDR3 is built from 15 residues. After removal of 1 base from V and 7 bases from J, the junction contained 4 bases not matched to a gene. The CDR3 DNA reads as TGTGCCAGCTCACCACAGCGGGAGGTCGGCGGGGAGCTGTTTTTT. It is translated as CASSPQREVGGELFF. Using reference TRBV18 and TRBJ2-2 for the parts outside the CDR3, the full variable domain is NAGVMQNPRHLVRRRGQEARLRCSPMKGHSHVYWYRQLPEEGLKFMVYLQKENIIDESGMPKERFSAEFPKEGPSILRIQQVVRGDSAAYFCASSPQREVGGELFFGEGSRLTVL.

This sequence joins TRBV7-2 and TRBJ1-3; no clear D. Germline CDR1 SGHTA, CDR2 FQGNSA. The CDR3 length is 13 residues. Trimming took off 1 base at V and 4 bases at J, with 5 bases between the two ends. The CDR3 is CASSLEEGNTIYF. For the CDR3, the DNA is TGTGCCAGCAGCTTAGAGGAGGGAAACACCATATATTTT.

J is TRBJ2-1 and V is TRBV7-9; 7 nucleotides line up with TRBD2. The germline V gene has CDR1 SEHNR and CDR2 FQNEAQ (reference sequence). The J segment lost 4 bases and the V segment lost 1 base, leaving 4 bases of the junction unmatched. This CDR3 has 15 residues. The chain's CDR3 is CASSLEAGVYNEQFF. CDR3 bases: TGTGCCAGCAGCTTAGAGGCGGGAGTATACAATGAGCAGTTCTTC.

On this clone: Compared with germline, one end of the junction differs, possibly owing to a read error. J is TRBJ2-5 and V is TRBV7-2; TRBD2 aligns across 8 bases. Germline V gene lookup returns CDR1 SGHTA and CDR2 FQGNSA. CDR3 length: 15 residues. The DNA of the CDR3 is TGTGCCAGCAGCCTAGCGGGCCAGGGAGGGGAGACCCAGTACTTC. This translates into CASSLAGQGGETQYF.